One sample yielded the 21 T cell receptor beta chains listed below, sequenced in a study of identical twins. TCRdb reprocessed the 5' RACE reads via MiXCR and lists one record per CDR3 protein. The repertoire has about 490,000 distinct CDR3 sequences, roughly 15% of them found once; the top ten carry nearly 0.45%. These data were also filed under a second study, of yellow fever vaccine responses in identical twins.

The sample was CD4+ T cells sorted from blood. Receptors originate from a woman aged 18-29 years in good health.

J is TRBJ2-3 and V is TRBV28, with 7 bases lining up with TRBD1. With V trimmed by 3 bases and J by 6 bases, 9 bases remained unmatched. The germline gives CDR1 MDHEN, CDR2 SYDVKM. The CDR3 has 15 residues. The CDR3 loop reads CASSLHYRGDDTQYF. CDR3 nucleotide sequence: TGTGCCAGCAGTTTGCATTACAGGGGCGATGATACGCAGTATTTT.

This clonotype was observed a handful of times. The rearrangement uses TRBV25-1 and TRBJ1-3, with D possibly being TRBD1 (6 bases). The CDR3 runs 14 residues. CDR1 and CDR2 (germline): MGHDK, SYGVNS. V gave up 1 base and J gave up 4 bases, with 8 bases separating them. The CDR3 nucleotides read TGTGCCAGCAGTGAATGGGACACCGGAAACACCATATATTTT. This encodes CASSEWDTGNTIYF. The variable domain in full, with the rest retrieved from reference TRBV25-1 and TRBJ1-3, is EADIYQTPRYLVIGTGKKITLECSQTMGHDKMYWYQQDPGMELHLIHYSYGVNSTEKGDLSSESTVSRIRTEHFPLTLESARPSHTSQYLCASSEWDTGNTIYFGEGSWLTVV.

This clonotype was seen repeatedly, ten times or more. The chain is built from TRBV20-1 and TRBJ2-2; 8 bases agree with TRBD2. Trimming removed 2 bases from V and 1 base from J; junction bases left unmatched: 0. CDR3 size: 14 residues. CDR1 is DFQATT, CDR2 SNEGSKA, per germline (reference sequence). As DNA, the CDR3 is TGCAGTGCTAGACTAGCGGGGAACACCGGGGAGCTGTTTTTT. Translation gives CSARLAGNTGELFF.

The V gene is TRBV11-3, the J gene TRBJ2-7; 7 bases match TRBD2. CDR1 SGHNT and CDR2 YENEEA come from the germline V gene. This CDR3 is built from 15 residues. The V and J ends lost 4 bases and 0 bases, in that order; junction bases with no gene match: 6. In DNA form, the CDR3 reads TGTGCCAGCAGCTGGGGACTACTAGGCTCCTACGAGCAGTACTTC. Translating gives CASSWGLLGSYEQYF.

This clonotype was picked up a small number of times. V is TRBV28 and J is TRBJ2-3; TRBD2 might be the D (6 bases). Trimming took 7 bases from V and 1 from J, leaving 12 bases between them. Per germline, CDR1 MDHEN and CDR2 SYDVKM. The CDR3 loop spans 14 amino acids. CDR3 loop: CASKLAPGTDTQYF. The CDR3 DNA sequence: TGTGCCAGCAAGCTAGCGCCAGGCACAGATACGCAGTATTTT.

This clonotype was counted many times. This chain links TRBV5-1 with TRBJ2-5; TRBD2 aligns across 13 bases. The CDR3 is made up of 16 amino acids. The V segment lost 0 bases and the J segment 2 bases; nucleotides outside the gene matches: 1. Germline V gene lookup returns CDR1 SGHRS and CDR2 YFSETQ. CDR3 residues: CASSLGTSGGQETQYF. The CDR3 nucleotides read TGCGCCAGCAGCTTGGGGACTAGCGGGGGTCAAGAGACCCAGTACTTC.

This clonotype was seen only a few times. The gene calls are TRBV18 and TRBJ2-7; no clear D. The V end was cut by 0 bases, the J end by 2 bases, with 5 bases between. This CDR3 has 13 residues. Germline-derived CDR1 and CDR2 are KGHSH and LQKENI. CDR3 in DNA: TGTGCCAGCTCACCACCGGGCACCTACGAGCAGTACGTC. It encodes CASSPPGTYEQYV.

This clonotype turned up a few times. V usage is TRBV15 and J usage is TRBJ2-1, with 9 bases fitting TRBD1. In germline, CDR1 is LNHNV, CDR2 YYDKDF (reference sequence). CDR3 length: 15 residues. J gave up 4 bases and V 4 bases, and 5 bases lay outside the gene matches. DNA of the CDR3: TGTGCCACCAGCAACGACAGGGGGTCGTACAATGAGCAGTTCTTC. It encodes CATSNDRGSYNEQFF.

CDR3 sequence: CASSQHPGGGELFF. The CDR3 DNA reads TGCGCCAGCAGCCAACACCCGGGTGGCGGGGAGCTGTTTTTT. The chain links TRBV4-1 to TRBJ2-2; D not resolved. Per the germline V gene, CDR1 is MGHRA and CDR2 is YSYEKL. The V end lost 2 bases, the J end lost 7 bases, and 11 bases lay between the germline ends. The CDR3 extends over 14 amino acids.

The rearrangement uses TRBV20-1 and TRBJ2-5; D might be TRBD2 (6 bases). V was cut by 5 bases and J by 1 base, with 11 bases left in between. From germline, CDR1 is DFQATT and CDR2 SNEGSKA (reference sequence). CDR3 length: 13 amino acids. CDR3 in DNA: TGCAGTGCTTCGCGGGGCGCCCAAGAGACCCAGTACTTC. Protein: CSASRGAQETQYF.

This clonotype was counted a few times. The CDR3 DNA reads as TGTGCCAGCCAGGGACAGCTGAATAGCAATCAGCCCCAGCATTTT. It encodes CASQGQLNSNQPQHF. The gene calls are TRBV12-3 or TRBV12-4 and TRBJ1-5; 7 positions match TRBD1. J gave up 0 bases and V 8 bases, and 7 bases lay outside the gene matches. This CDR3 has 15 amino acids.

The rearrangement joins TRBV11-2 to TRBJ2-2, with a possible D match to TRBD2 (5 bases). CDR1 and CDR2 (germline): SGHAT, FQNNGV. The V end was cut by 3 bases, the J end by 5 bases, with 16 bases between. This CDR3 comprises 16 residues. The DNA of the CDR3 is TGTGCCAGCAGCTTGGGTTTAGTCGGGGTAACCGGGGAGCTGTTTTTT. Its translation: CASSLGLVGVTGELFF. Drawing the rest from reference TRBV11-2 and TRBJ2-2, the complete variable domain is EAGVAQSPRYKIIEKRQSVAFWCNPISGHATLYWYQQILGQGPKLLIQFQNNGVVDDSQLPKDRFSAERLKGVDSTLKIQPAKLEDSAVYLCASSLGLVGVTGELFFGEGSRLTVL.

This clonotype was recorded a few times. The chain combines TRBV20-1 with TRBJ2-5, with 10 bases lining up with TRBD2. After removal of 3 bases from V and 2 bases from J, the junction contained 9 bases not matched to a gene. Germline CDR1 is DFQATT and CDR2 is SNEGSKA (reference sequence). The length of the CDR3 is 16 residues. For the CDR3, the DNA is TGCAGTGCTAGTGTTCTAGCGGGAGAAGGGCAAGAGACCCAGTACTTC. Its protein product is CSASVLAGEGQETQYF.

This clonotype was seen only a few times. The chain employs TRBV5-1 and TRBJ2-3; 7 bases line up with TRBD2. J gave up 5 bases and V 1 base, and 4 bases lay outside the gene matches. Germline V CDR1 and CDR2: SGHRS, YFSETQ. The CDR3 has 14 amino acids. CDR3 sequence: CASSLSRGGDTQYF. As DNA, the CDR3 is TGCGCCAGCAGCTTGAGTCGCGGGGGAGATACGCAGTATTTT.

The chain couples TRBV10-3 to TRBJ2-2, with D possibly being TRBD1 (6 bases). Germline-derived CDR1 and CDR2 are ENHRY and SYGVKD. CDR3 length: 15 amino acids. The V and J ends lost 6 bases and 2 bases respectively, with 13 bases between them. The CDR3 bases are TGTGCCATCAGAGCCGGGACAACCAACACCGGGGAGCTGTTTTTT. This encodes CAIRAGTTNTGELFF.

CDR3 loop: CASSERILNTEAFF. Here the CDR3 DNA reads TGTGCCAGCAGCGAACGGATACTAAACACTGAAGCTTTCTTT. The rearrangement joins TRBV14 to TRBJ1-1; D ambiguous. With 5 bases removed from V and 2 bases from J, the gap between germline ends came to 12 bases. This CDR3 contains 14 residues. Germline V gene sequence: CDR1 SGHDN, CDR2 FVKESK.

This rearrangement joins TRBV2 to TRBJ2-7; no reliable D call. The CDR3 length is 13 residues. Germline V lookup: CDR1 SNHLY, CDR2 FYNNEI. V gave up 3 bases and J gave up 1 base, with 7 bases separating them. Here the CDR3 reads CASSESRSYEQYV. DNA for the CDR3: TGTGCCAGCAGTGAGAGCAGATCCTACGAGCAGTACGTC.

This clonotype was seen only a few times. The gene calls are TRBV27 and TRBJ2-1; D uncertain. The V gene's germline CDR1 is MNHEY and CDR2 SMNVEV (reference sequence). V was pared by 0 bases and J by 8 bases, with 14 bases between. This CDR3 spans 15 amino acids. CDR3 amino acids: CASSLSPGVGYEQFF. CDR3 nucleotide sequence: TGTGCCAGCAGTTTATCGCCCGGCGTGGGCTATGAGCAGTTCTTC.

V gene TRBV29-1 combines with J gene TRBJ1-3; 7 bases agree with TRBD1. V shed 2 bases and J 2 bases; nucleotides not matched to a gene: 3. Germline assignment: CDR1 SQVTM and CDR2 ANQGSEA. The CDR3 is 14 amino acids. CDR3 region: CSVETDRTGNTIYF. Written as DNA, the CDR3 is TGCAGCGTTGAAACGGACAGGACTGGAAACACCATATATTTT.

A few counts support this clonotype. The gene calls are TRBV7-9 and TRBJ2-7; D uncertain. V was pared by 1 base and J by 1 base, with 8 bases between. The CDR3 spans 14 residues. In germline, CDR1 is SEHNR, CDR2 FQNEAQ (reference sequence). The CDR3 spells CASSLDPQSYEQYF. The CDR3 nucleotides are TGTGCCAGCAGCTTAGACCCCCAGTCCTACGAGCAGTACTTC. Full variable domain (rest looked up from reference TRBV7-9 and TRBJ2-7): DTGVSQNPRHKITKRGQNVTFRCDPISEHNRLYWYRQTLGQGPEFLTYFQNEAQLEKSRLLSDRFSAERPKGSFSTLEIQRTEQGDSAMYLCASSLDPQSYEQYFGPGTRLTVT.

The CDR3 region is CASSPRPGGRNTEAFF. For the CDR3, the DNA is TGTGCCAGCAGTCCCCGCCCAGGGGGCCGGAACACTGAAGCTTTCTTT. V gene TRBV12-3 or TRBV12-4 combines with J gene TRBJ1-1, with 8 bases fitting TRBD1. The V and J ends lost 5 bases and 1 base, in that order; junction bases with no gene match: 9. CDR3 size: 16 residues.